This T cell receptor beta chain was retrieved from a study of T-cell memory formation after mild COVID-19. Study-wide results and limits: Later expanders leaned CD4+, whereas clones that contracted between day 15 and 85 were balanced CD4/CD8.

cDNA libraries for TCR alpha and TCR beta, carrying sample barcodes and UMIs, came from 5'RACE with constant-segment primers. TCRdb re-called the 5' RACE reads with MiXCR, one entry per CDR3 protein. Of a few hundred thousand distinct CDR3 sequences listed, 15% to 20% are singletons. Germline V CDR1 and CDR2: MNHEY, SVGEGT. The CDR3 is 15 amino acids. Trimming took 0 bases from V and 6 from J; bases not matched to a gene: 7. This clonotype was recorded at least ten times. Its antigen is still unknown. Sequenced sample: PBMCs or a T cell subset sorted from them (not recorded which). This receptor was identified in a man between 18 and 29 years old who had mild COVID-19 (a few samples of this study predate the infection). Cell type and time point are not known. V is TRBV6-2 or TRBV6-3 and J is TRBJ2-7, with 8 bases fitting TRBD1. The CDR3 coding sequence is TGTGCCAGCAGTTACTCGGCAGGGGGCCGGCTCGAGCAGTACTTC. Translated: CASSYSAGGRLEQYF.